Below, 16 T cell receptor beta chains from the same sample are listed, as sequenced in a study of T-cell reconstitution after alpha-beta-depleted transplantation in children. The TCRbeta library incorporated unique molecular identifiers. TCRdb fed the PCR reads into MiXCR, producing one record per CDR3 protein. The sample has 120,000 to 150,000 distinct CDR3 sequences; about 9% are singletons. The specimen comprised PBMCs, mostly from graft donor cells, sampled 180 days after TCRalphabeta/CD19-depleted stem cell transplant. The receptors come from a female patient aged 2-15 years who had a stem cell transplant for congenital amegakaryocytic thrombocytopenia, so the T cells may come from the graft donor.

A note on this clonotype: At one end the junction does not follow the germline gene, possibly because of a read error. Here the CDR3 reads CASIATGFNQPRHF. CDR3 DNA sequence: TGTGCCAGTATCGCTACAGGGTTCAATCAGCCCCGGCATTTT. The V call is TRBV19, the J call TRBJ1-5; possibly TRBD1 for D (6 bases). The CDR3 runs 14 residues. Germline V gene sequence: CDR1 LNHDA, CDR2 SQIVND (reference sequence).

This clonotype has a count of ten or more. The CDR3 region has the DNA TGTGCCAGCAGTTTAGGTTATCCCCCGACTAGCGGGAGTTACAATGAGCAGTTCTTC. Translation gives CASSLGYPPTSGSYNEQFF. This chain uses TRBV28 with TRBJ2-1; 12 bases are shared with TRBD2. The V segment lost 2 bases and the J segment 4 bases; nucleotides outside the gene matches: 12. CDR1 and CDR2 from the germline V gene are MDHEN and SYDVKM. CDR3 size: 19 residues.

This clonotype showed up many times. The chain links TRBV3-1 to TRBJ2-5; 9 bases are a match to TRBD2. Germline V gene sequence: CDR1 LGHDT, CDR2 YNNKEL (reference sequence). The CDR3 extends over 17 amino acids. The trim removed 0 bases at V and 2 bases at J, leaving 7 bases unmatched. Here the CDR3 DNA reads TGTGCCAGCAGCCAAGATTATACTAGCGGGCATCAAGAGACCCAGTACTTC. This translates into CASSQDYTSGHQETQYF.

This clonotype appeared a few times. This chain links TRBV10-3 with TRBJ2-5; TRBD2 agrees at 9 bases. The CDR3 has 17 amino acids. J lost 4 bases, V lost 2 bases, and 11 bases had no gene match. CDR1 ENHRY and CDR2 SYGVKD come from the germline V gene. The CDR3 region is CAISEKGGRGPGETQYF. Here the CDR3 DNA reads TGTGCCATCAGTGAGAAAGGCGGGAGGGGCCCTGGAGAGACCCAGTACTTC.

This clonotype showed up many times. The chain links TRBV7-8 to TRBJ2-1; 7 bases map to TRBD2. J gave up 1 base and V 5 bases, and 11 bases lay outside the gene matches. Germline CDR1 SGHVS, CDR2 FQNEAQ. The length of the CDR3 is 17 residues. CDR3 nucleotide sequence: TGTGCCAGCAGCCGCGGGCAAGCGGGACTTTCCTACAATGAGCAGTTCTTC. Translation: CASSRGQAGLSYNEQFF.

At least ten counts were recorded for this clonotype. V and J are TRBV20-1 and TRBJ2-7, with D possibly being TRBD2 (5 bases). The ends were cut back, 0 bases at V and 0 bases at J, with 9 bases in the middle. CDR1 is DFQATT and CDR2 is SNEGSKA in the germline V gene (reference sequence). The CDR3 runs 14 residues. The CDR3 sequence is CSARDSGLSYEQYF. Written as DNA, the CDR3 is TGCAGTGCTAGAGACAGCGGACTCTCCTACGAGCAGTACTTC.

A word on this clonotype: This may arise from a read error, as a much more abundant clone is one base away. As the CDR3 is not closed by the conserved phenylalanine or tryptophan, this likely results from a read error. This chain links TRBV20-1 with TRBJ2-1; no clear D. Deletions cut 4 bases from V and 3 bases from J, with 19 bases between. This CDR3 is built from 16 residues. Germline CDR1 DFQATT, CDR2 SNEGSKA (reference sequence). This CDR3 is CSAKDAEPTFYNEQFL. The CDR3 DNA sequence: TGCAGTGCTAAAGACGCCGAGCCAACCTTCTACAATGAGCAGTTCCTC.

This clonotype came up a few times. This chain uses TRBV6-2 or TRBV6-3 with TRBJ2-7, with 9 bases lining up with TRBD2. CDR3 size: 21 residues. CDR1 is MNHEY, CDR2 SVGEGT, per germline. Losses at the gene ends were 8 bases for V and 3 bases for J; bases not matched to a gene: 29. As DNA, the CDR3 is TGTGCCAGCCAAATAACCCATTCGCGGCAACGGCGGGAGGGAACCAACTACGAGCAGTACTTC. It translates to CASQITHSRQRREGTNYEQYF.

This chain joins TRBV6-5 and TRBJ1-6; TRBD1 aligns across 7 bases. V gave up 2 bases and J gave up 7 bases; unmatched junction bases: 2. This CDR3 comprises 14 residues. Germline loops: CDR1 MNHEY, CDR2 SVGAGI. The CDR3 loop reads CASSYLQGNSPLHF. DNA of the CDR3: TGTGCCAGCAGTTACCTACAGGGGAATTCACCCCTCCACTTT.

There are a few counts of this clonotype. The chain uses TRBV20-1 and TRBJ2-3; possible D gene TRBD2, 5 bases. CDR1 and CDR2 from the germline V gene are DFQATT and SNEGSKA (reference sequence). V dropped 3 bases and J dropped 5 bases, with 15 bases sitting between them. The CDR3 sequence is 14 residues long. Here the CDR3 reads CSARRSEVEDTQYF. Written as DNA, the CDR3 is TGCAGTGCTAGGCGGTCGGAGGTGGAAGATACGCAGTATTTT.

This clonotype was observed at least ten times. This CDR3 is CASSQVGRGGNTEAFF. For the CDR3, the DNA is TGCGCCAGCAGCCAAGTTGGGAGGGGGGGCAACACTGAAGCTTTCTTT. The J gene is TRBJ1-1, the V gene TRBV4-1; a weak D match, TRBD1 (6 bases). V shed 1 base and J shed 2 bases, with 14 bases lying between them. Germline V gene data show CDR1 as MGHRA and CDR2 as YSYEKL. The CDR3 runs 16 residues.

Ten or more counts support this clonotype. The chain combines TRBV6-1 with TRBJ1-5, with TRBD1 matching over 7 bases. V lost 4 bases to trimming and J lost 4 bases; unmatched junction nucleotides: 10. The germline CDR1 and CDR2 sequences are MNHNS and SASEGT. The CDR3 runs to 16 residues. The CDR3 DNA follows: TGTGCCAGCAGTGTATGGGACAGAACTAAGAATCAGCCCCAGCATTTT. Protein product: CASSVWDRTKNQPQHF.

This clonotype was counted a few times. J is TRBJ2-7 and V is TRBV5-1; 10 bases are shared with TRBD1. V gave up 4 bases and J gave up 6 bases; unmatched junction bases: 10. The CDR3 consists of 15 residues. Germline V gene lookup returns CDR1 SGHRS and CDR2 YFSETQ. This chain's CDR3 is CASSPGRDRGSEQYF. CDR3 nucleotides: TGCGCCAGCAGCCCCGGGAGGGACAGGGGAAGCGAGCAGTACTTC.

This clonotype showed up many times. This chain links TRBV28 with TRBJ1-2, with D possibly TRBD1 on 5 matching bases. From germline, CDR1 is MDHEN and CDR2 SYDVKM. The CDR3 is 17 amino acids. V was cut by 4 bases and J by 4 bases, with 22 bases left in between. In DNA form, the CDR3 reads TGTGCCAGCAGTTCTATATCAGGGAAAGGGAGAGGCTATGGCTACACCTTC. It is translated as CASSSISGKGRGYGYTF.

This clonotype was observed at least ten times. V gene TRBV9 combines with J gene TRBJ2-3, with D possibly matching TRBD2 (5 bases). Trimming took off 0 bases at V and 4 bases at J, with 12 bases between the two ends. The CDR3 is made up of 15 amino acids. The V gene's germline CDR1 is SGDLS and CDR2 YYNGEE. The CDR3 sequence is CASSVEGGPPDTQYF. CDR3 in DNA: TGTGCCAGCAGCGTAGAAGGAGGCCCCCCAGATACGCAGTATTTT. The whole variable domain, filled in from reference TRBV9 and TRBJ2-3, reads DSGVTQTPKHLITATGQRVTLRCSPRSGDLSVYWYQQSLDQGLQFLIQYYNGEERAKGNILERFSAQQFPDLHSELNLSSLELGDSALYFCASSVEGGPPDTQYFGPGTRLTVL.

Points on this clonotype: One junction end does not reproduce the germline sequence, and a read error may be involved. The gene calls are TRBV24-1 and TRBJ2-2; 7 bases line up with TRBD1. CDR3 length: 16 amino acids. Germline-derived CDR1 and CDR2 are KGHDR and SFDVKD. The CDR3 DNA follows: TGTGCCACCAGTGATTTGCGGACAGGTCGCACCGGGGACCTGTTTTTT. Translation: CATSDLRTGRTGDLFF.